This T cell receptor (beta chain) was captured by sequencing in a study of blood T cell repertoires in COVID-19. Measured with immunoSEQ multiplex PCR; TCRdb has only the in-frame clones, and not every one. The sample consists of under 200,000 clones, around 90% of them appearing once. It was during active infection that Seattle patients were enrolled and then longitudinally followed. The sample consisted of peripheral blood. The receptor was isolated from a man in his sixties with COVID-19, enrolled during active disease.

CDR3 nucleotides: TGTGCCAGTAGCCCGGGCGGCGGGACCGCGGGAACCCTCCACTTT. This codes for CASSPGGGTAGTLHF. This chain connects TRBV19 to TRBJ1-6; TRBD1 is a possible D gene (5 bases). V was trimmed by 6 bases and J by 14 bases, leaving 23 bases between them. CDR3 length: 15 amino acids. CDR1 and CDR2 (germline): LNHDA, SQIVND (reference sequence).